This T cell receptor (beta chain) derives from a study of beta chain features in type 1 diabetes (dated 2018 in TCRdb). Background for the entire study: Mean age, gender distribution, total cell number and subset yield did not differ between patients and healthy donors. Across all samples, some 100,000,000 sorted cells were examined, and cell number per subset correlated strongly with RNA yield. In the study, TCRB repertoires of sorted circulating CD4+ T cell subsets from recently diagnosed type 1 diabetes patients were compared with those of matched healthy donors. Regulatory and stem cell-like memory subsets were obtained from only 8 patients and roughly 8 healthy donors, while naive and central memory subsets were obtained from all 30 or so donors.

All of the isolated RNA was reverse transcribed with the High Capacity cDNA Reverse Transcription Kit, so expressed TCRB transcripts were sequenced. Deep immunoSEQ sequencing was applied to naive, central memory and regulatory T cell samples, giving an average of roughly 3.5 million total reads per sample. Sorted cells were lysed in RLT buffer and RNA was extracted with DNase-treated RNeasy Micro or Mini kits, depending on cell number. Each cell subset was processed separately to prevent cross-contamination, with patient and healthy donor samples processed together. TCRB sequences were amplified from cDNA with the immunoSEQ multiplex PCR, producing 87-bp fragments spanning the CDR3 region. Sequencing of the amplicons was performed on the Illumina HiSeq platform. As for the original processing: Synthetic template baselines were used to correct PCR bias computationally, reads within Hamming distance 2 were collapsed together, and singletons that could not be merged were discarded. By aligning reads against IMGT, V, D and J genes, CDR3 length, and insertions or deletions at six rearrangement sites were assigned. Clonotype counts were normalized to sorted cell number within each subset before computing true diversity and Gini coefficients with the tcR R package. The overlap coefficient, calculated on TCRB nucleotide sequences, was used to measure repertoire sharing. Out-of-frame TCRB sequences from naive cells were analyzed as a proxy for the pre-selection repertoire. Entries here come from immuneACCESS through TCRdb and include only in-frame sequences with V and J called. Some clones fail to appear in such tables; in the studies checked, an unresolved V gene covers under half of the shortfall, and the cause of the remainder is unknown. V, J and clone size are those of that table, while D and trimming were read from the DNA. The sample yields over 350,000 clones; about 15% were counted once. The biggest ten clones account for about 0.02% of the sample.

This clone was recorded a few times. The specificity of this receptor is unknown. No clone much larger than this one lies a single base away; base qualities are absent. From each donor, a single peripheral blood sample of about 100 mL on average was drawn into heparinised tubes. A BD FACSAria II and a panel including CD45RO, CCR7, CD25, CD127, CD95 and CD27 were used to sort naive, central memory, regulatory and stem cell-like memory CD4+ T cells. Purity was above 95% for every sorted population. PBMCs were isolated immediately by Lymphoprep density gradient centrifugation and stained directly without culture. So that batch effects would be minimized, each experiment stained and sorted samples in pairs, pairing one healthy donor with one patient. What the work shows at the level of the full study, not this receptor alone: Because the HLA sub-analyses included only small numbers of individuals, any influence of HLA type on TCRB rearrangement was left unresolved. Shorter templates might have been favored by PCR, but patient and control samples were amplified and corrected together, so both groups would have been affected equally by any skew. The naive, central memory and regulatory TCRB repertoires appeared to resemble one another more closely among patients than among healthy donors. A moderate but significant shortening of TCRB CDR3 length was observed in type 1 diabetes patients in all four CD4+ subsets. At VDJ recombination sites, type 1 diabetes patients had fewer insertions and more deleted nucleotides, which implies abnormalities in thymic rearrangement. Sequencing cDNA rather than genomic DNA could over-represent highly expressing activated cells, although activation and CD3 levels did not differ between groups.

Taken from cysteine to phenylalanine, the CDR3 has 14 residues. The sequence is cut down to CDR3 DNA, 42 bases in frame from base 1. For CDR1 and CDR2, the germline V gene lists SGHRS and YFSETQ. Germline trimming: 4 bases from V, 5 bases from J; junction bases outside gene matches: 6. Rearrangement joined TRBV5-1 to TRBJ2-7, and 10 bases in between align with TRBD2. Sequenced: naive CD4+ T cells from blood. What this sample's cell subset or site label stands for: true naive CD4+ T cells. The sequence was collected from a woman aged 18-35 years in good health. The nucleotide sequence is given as TGCGCCAGCAGCCCTGGGACTAGCGTAGACGAGCAGTACTTC. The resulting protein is CASSPGTSVDEQYF.